Listed below are T cell receptor beta chains from one sample, sequenced in a study of PD-L1 blockade in urothelial cancer. Sequencing was performed with immunoSEQ multiplex PCR; in TCRdb, only in-frame clones are kept and a portion is missing. The sample has tens of thousands of clones; roughly 86% are singletons. The starting material was PBMCs, obtained around atezolizumab (anti-PD-L1) treatment. Receptors were obtained from a man aged 60 to 75 with urothelial cancer. The CDR3 runs from the conserved cysteine through the conserved F or W. Each record gives: CDR3 protein, V gene, clone size, J gene. Clone size is stated in some rows and not others, as once, few, many or a class when expanded.

CASSQQGGATDTQYF	TRBV6-6	.	TRBJ2-3
CASSLSGTVRGYTF	TRBV7-9	.	TRBJ1-2
CATSRDGQVTDTQYF	TRBV15	.	TRBJ2-3
CASRESGTSTDTQYF	TRBV11-3	.	TRBJ2-3
CASRDRGEQPQHF	TRBV6-5	.	TRBJ1-5
CASSLWGRSYTF	TRBV6-5	.	TRBJ1-2
CASSSGQGFGEQYF	TRBV7-2	.	TRBJ2-7
CASSLQGRATEAFF	TRBV13	.	TRBJ1-1
CSAKGGQGFGEQFF	TRBV29-1	.	TRBJ2-1
CASSRGGSGGPHNTGELFF	TRBV5-4	.	TRBJ2-2
CASSYTGGRATQTQYF	TRBV6-5	.	TRBJ2-5
CASSLGRLQTGGGYNEQFF	TRBV5-1	.	TRBJ2-1
CASSSDRAIGYTF	TRBV7-2	.	TRBJ1-2
CSVAVAGATYEQYF	TRBV29-1	.	TRBJ2-7
CASSYLGVDTEAFF	TRBV6-5	.	TRBJ1-1
CSALGAAGTEAFF	TRBV29-1	.	TRBJ1-1
CAISDWTGTYEQYF	TRBV10-3	.	TRBJ2-7
CASSLTAGNYEQYF	TRBV5-1	.	TRBJ2-7
CATVESGQPSYEQYF	TRBV6-1	.	TRBJ2-7
CASSLDRAEAFHGDF	TRBV5-1	.	TRBJ1-2
CASSSRLAGGPSSYNEQFF	TRBV5-1	.	TRBJ2-1
CATSREIGGGGDIQYF	TRBV15	.	TRBJ2-4
CASSQIGRTDTQYF	TRBV4-1	once	TRBJ2-3
CSVEDTSDRVYF	TRBV29-1	.	TRBJ2-5
CASSYPGDEQYF	TRBV5-1	.	TRBJ2-7
CASSNGQIISGNTIYF	TRBV2	.	TRBJ1-3
CAWSRGRGANTEAFF	TRBV30	.	TRBJ1-1
CASSPVGGGWNTGELFF	TRBV11-2	.	TRBJ2-2
CASSLVTGDYGYTF	TRBV7-8	once	TRBJ1-2
CASSSTGTYGYTF	TRBV7-9	.	TRBJ1-2
CASSQDAAADTQYF	TRBV4-3	.	TRBJ2-3
CASKGGGALEQYF	TRBV6-6	.	TRBJ2-7
CASSQERWGGEGETQYF	TRBV4-2	.	TRBJ2-5
CASSFTSNYEQYF	TRBV7-2	.	TRBJ2-7
CASSLVVNSNQPQHF	TRBV7-2	.	TRBJ1-5
CASSLPHGHLYSNQPQHF	TRBV7-2	many	TRBJ1-5
CASSLVGGTYEQYF	TRBV11-2	.	TRBJ2-7
CASTSGTGGDWGSNEQFF	TRBV5-4	.	TRBJ2-1
CASSWDRGLGF	TRBV2	.	TRBJ1-1
CATTPPGQHYGYTF	TRBV19	.	TRBJ1-2
CASSADGTSGRNEQFF	TRBV7-8	.	TRBJ2-1
CASSVGSEGSYGYTF	TRBV9	.	TRBJ1-2
CASTADRGTPLHF	TRBV6-6	.	TRBJ1-6
CASSPGTGAREQYF	TRBV18	once	TRBJ2-7
CASSQALRGRGEQFF	TRBV14	.	TRBJ2-1
CASSLYQSNYGYTF	TRBV5-4	.	TRBJ1-2
CASRSTPQGTTEAFF	TRBV7-3	.	TRBJ1-1
CASSARGLAGTDTQYF	TRBV7-2	.	TRBJ2-3
CASPTQGLSTEAFF	TRBV2	.	TRBJ1-1
CASSPWTGGLSGANVLTF	TRBV11-2	.	TRBJ2-6
CASSPRTGTHSSYEQYF	TRBV28	.	TRBJ2-7
CASSPGYPETQYF	TRBV18	.	TRBJ2-5
CASSRTLTEAFF	TRBV6-6	.	TRBJ1-1
CASSQDLGAQIYEQFF	TRBV4-2	.	TRBJ2-1
CASSASPTSTDTQYF	TRBV9	.	TRBJ2-3
CASSAGDYEQYF	TRBV7-9	.	TRBJ2-7
CARSRTGTGERRINQPQHF	TRBV7-5	.	TRBJ1-5